One and the same sample provided the 5 T cell receptor beta chains below, sequenced in a study of blood T cell repertoires in COVID-19. Repertoires were generated with immunoSEQ multiplex PCR, while TCRdb's copy carries only in-frame clones and drops some. The sample has roughly 150,000 clones; around 81% are singletons. Specimen: peripheral blood. Every receptor here comes from a man between 65 and 79 years old with active or convalescent COVID-19.

The chain carries TRBV7-2 and TRBJ2-2; D unresolved. Germline V CDR1 and CDR2: SGHTA, FQGNSA. The CDR3 consists of 14 residues. The V gene lost 2 bases and the J gene lost 4 bases, with 8 bases spanning the gap. This CDR3 reads CASSLSPSTGELFF. DNA for the CDR3: TGTGCCAGCAGCTTAAGCCCGAGCACCGGGGAGCTGTTTTTT.

The sample holds one count of this clone. The junction differs from germline at one of its ends, possibly a read error. The genes are TRBV29-1 and TRBJ2-5, with a tentative D call TRBD2 (7 bases). Germline V gives CDR1 SQVTM, CDR2 ANQGSEA. This CDR3 has 13 residues. This CDR3 reads CSVEGGGWETQYF. The CDR3, as DNA: TGCAGCGTAGAAGGGGGGGGCTGGGAGACCCAGTACTTC.

This clone has only a few counts. The chain links TRBV14 to TRBJ2-2; D remains unclear. The V and J ends lost 2 bases and 4 bases respectively, with 11 bases between them. This CDR3 spans 15 amino acids. Per germline, CDR1 SGHDN and CDR2 FVKESK. This chain's CDR3 is CASSQLGGSTGELFF. The CDR3 nucleotides read TGTGCCAGCAGCCAACTCGGCGGTAGCACCGGGGAGCTGTTTTTT.

This clone was counted a few times. This sequence joins TRBV20-1 and TRBJ2-1, with 15 bases that match TRBD2. This CDR3 has 20 amino acids. Unmatched junction bases numbered 16, after V lost 3 bases and J lost 4 bases. The germline CDR1 and CDR2 sequences are DFQATT and SNEGSKA (reference sequence). The CDR3 protein is CSASATLGTSGRKGYNEQFF. In DNA, the CDR3 is TGCAGTGCTAGTGCTACCCTCGGGACTAGCGGGAGGAAGGGGTACAATGAGCAGTTCTTC.

CDR3 in amino acids: CASTSGSSYEQYF. In nucleotides, the CDR3 is TGTGCCAGCACCAGCGGGAGCTCCTACGAGCAGTACTTC. The V gene is TRBV27, the J gene TRBJ2-7, with 8 positions matching TRBD2. Germline V lookup: CDR1 MNHEY, CDR2 SMNVEV (reference sequence). This CDR3 spans 13 amino acids. The V and J ends lost 7 bases and 0 bases, in that order; junction bases with no gene match: 2.